The 4 T cell receptor beta chains below all came from one sample that was sequenced in a study of T cells in tuberculosis (dated by TCRdb to between 2017 and 2018). Thawed, overnight-rested PBMC were stained with GMM-loaded CD1B tetramer, a Live/Dead dye and anti-CD3, then sorted on a FACS Aria II. The CD1B tetramers were loaded with C32 glucose monomycolate that had been purified from Rhodococcus equi. The library was generated by the immunoSEQ multiplex PCR assay. In its TCRdb copy, this immuneACCESS table keeps in-frame sequences only and misses some clones. Where compared with another copy, unresolved V genes explain less than half of these, and the others have no known cause. In all, the sample holds around 60,000 clones, and 80% to 85% of those were seen once. The ten largest account for roughly 12% of the sample. Sequenced material: CD1b-GMM tetramer-negative cells sorted from PBMCs. The label giving this sample's cell subset or site can be read as: T cells not binding CD1B-GMM tetramer, sorted from same donor. The receptors stem from an adult woman with latent tuberculosis.

This chain links TRBV5-1 with TRBJ2-1, with D perhaps TRBD1 (6 bases). Germline CDR1 is SGHRS and CDR2 is YFSETQ. This CDR3 is 15 amino acids long. V was cut by 2 bases and J by 0 bases, with 9 bases left in between. CDR3 sequence: CASSFGQSSYNEQFF. Written as DNA, the CDR3 is TGCGCCAGCAGCTTTGGACAGAGCTCCTACAATGAGCAGTTCTTC.

This chain uses TRBV28 with TRBJ1-2, with D possibly TRBD1 on 6 matching bases. The CDR3 contains 13 residues. The V gene lost 4 bases and the J gene lost 8 bases, with 14 bases spanning the gap. Germline V gene data show CDR1 as MDHEN and CDR2 as SYDVKM. The CDR3 nucleotides read TGTGCCAGCAGTTCTACAGGGTATCAAGGCTACACCTTC. It encodes CASSSTGYQGYTF.

This clone was detected a few times. The chain is built from TRBV19 and TRBJ1-3; 7 bases agree with TRBD1. Germline V gene sequence: CDR1 LNHDA, CDR2 SQIVND (reference sequence). The CDR3 is 14 amino acids. V was pared by 8 bases and J by 3 bases, with 7 bases of the junction left unmatched. CDR3 sequence reads: CASRTTGIGNTIYF. The DNA for the CDR3 is TGTGCCAGTCGTACGACAGGGATTGGAAACACCATATATTTT.

CDR3 bases: TGTGCCAGCAGCTTAGGACTAGCGGGATTCACAGATACGCAGTATTTT. It encodes CASSLGLAGFTDTQYF. The rearrangement links TRBV7-9 to TRBJ2-3; TRBD2 agrees at 11 bases. CDR1 is SEHNR, CDR2 FQNEAQ, per germline (reference sequence). The CDR3 is made up of 16 amino acids. V lost 1 base, J lost 2 bases, and 2 bases stayed unmatched.